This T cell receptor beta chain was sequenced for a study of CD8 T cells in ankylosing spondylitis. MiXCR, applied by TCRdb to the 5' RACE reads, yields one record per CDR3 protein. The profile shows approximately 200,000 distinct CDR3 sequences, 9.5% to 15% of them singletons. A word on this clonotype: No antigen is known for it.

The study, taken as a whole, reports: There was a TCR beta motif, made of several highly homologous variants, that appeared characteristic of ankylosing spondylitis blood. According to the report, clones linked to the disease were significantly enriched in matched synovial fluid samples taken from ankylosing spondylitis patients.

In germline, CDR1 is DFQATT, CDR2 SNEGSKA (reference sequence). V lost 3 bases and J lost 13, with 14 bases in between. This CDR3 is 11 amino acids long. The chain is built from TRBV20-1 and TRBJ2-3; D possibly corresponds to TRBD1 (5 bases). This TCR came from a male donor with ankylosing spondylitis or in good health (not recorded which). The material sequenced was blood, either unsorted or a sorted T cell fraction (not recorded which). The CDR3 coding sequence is TGCAGTGCTAGTGCCGCAGCCAGGGAGTATTTT. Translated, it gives CSASAAAREYF.